This entry lists 7 T cell receptor beta chains sequenced from one sample in a study of spatial heterogeneity in lung cancer. TCRdb analysed the 5' RACE reads with MiXCR anew, one entry per CDR3 protein. In the table there are 95,000 to 130,000 distinct CDR3 sequences, approximately 12% of which are singletons. Regarding time point: blood at routine non-recurrence follow-up after resection. Whole RNA from tumor, nontumor lung or frozen PBMC was sequenced unsorted. This material consisted of PBMCs, taken at follow-up. Receptors were obtained from a male donor with early-stage non-small cell lung cancer.

The CDR3: CASSLLTGGAGEQYF. The CDR3 DNA reads TGTGCCAGCAGCTTACTTACAGGCGGCGCGGGCGAGCAGTACTTC. The chain combines TRBV7-2 with TRBJ2-7; D may be TRBD1 or TRBD2 (5 bases each). This CDR3 contains 15 residues. Germline lookup yields CDR1 SGHTA and CDR2 FQGNSA. Deletions cut 2 bases from V and 6 bases from J, with 17 bases between.

The table lists this clonotype with many counts. V gene TRBV12-3 or TRBV12-4 combines with J gene TRBJ2-1; 9 nucleotides line up with TRBD2. With 6 bases clipped from V and 1 base from J, the junction kept 7 bases outside the gene matches. The CDR3 spans 16 residues. The CDR3 protein is CASSPSGGSSYNEQFF. The CDR3 coding sequence is TGTGCCAGCAGCCCAAGCGGGGGGAGTTCCTACAATGAGCAGTTCTTC.

This clonotype has only a few counts. Written as DNA, the CDR3 is TGTGCCAGCAGCCCCCAGGGGCAGCCCTCTGGGGCCAACGTCCTGACTTTC. It yields the protein CASSPQGQPSGANVLTF. V and J are TRBV11-2 and TRBJ2-6; possibly TRBD1 for D (6 bases). Trimming took 5 bases from V and 0 from J, leaving 14 bases between them. CDR1 is SGHAT and CDR2 is FQNNGV in the germline V gene. CDR3 length: 17 residues.

This clonotype came up a few times. The rearrangement joins TRBV7-2 to TRBJ2-1, with TRBD2 matching 9 bases. V lost 5 bases and J lost 9; bases outside the gene matches: 14. CDR1 and CDR2 (germline): SGHTA, FQGNSA. The CDR3 extends over 16 amino acids. This CDR3 is CASSPFEASGAREQFF. CDR3 in DNA: TGTGCCAGCAGCCCCTTCGAGGCTAGCGGGGCCCGTGAGCAGTTCTTC. Full variable domain (remainder filled in from reference TRBV7-2 and TRBJ2-1): GAGVSQSPSNKVTEKGKDVELRCDPISGHTALYWYRQSLGQGLEFLIYFQGNSAPDKSGLPSDRFSAERTGGSVSTLTIQRTQQEDSAVYLCASSPFEASGAREQFFGPGTRLTVL.

This clonotype has only a few counts. The chain combines TRBV11-2 with TRBJ1-2; D is perhaps TRBD1 (5 bases). Trimming cost V 3 bases and J 5 bases, with 16 bases left between them. The CDR3 consists of 15 residues. The germline gives CDR1 SGHAT, CDR2 FQNNGV. The CDR3 bases are TGTGCCAGCAGCTTTGTGGTTACAGGAGTTTATGGCTACACCTTC. Translation: CASSFVVTGVYGYTF. Looking up the rest from reference TRBV11-2 and TRBJ1-2 gives the full variable domain: EAGVAQSPRYKIIEKRQSVAFWCNPISGHATLYWYQQILGQGPKLLIQFQNNGVVDDSQLPKDRFSAERLKGVDSTLKIQPAKLEDSAVYLCASSFVVTGVYGYTFGSGTRLTVV.

This clonotype appeared a few times. This chain joins TRBV5-1 and TRBJ1-6; D might be TRBD1 (6 bases). V lost 0 bases to trimming and J lost 12 bases, with 10 bases between them. CDR1 and CDR2 (germline): SGHRS, YFSETQ. The CDR3 runs 13 residues. In DNA form, the CDR3 reads TGCGCCAGCAGCTTGGAGCAGGGGCAACCCCTCCACTTT. Translation: CASSLEQGQPLHF.

This clonotype was counted ten times or more. J is TRBJ2-3 and V is TRBV28, with TRBD2 matching 8 bases. After removal of 8 bases from V and 3 bases from J, the junction contained 16 bases not matched to a gene. Germline V gene data show CDR1 as MDHEN and CDR2 as SYDVKM. The CDR3 extends over 17 amino acids. CDR3 residues: CASDALRRGDETDTQYF. The DNA of the CDR3 is TGTGCCAGCGACGCTTTGCGGCGGGGGGATGAAACAGATACGCAGTATTTT.